This T cell receptor (beta chain) was documented in a study of cytomegalovirus exposure and HLA in healthy donors. Trimming stripped 0 bases from V and 5 bases from J, with 11 bases between. Germline V lookup: CDR1 MGHRA, CDR2 YSYEKL. This CDR3 has 15 amino acids. As for this clone: Its cognate antigen is unknown.

The primer mix had 60 Vbeta and 13 Jbeta primers. The data were produced by immunoSEQ multiplex PCR, yet TCRdb's version contains in-frame clones alone and is incomplete. The repertoire includes approximately 59,000 clones, 62% of them detected once, and about 3% sits in the top ten. The study's findings and limits: A later analysis linked a missense DCLRE1C variant to TCR beta V- and J-gene trimming.

The specimen was PBMCs. The rearrangement links TRBV4-1 to TRBJ1-5; TRBD1 is a possible D gene (5 bases). The receptor was derived from a man aged 30 to 39 in good health and CMV-seronegative. CDR3 loop: CASSQDQDSYQPQHF. The CDR3 nucleotides are TGCGCCAGCAGCCAAGATCAAGACAGTTATCAGCCCCAGCATTTT.